This T cell receptor (beta chain) originates from a study of blood T cell repertoires in COVID-19 (dated by TCRdb to the early 2020s). With regard to the full study: Samples from collaborators originated in the United States, Italy and Spain and spanned both the acute and convalescent phases of COVID-19. The prospective study material was composed of cDNA or gDNA derived from T cells, B-cell-depleted T cells, or PBMCs. The dataset comprised deeply sampled blood TCRbeta repertoires from subjects exposed to, actively infected with, or recovered from COVID-19. The repertoires were made available in a free public database intended to serve as a resource for research on the immune response to SARS-CoV-2. The samples were drawn from the first 160 participants of the ongoing ImmuneRACE study and from 1,254 subjects provided by 6 global collaborators. Sample metadata almost always included a de-identified subject ID, COVID-19 status, age in years and sex. Where available, HLA class I and class II types were obtained from metadata supplied by the sample provider rather than from assay-based typing. Findings and caveats that apply to the study as a whole: The quantity of clinical and demographic metadata differed by source and by participant and was supplied without curation.

This clone was counted once. Its antigen is currently not known. No base quality information exists; no much larger clone differs at one position. V ends up 4 bases short and J 6 bases short, with an unmatched junction base count of 3. Based on the germline V gene, the CDR1 and CDR2 sequences are SQVTM and ANQGSEA. The CDR3 runs 12 amino acids, cysteine and phenylalanine included. The kept DNA is CDR3 alone, 36 bases in frame from the first base. Each collaborating institution followed its own protocols to collect whole blood in K2EDTA tubes. For TCRbeta analysis, collaborator samples were shipped as frozen whole blood, as isolated PBMCs, or as DNA extracted from either sample type. TCRbeta CDR3 regions were amplified from genomic DNA using the immunoSEQ Assay, a bias-controlled multiplex PCR. For the original study's pipeline: The number of nucleated cells in each sample was estimated from the amplification of reference gene primers within the assay. To quantify the absolute abundance of each unique TCRbeta CDR3 rearrangement, sequence reads were collapsed and filtered. Productive Simpson clonality was computed per sample as the square root of Simpson's diversity index over productive rearrangements. TCRdb stores this immuneACCESS table with in-frame sequences only. Part of the clones is absent; in the studies checked, under half of the shortfall reflects unresolved V genes, and no reason is known for the rest. The V and J calls and the clone size are those of that table, but D and trimming were determined from the DNA. The sample table lists around 250,000 clones, about 80% of them with a count of one. The top ten constitute under 5% of the sample.

This sequence was found in a man in his fifties or sixties with active or convalescent COVID-19. The chain joins TRBV29-1 to TRBJ1-2, with TRBD1 identical over 9 junction bases. Sequencing was performed on peripheral blood. This receptor has the CDR3 CSVVGQGNGYTF. The DNA sequence is TGCAGCGTTGTTGGACAGGGGAATGGCTACACCTTC.